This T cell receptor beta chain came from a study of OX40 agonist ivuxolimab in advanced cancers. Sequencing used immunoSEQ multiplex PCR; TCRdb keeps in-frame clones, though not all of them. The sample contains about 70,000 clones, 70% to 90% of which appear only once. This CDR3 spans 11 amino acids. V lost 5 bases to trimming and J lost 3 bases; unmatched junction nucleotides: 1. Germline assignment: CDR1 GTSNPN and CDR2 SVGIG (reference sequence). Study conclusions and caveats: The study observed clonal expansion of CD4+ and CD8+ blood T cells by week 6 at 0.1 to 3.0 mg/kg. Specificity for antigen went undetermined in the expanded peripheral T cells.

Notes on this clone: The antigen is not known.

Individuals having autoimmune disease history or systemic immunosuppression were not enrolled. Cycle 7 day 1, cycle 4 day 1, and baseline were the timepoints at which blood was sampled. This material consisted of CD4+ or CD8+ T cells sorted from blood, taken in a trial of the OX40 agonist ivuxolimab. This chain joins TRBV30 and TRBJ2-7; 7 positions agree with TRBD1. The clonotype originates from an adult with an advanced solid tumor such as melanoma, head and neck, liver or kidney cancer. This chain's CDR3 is CAWDRVYEQYF. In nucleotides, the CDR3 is TGTGCCTGGGACAGGGTCTACGAGCAGTACTTC.